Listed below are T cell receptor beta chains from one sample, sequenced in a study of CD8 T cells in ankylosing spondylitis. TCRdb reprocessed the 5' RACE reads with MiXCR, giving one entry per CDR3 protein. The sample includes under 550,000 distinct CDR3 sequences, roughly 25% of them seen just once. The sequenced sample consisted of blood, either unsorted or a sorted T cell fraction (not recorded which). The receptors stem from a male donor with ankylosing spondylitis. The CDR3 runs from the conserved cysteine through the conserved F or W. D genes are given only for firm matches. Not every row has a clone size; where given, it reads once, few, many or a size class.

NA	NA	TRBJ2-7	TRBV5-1	CASSLASKGAYEQYF	TGCGCCAGCAGCTTGGCCAGTAAGGGGGCCTACGAGCAGTACTTC
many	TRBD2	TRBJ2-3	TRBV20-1	CSGGADSTDTQYF	TGCAGCGGGGGGGCGGATAGCACAGATACGCAGTATTTT
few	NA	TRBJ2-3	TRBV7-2	CASLPPVGTQYF	TGTGCCAGCTTACCTCCCGTTGGAACGCAGTATTTT
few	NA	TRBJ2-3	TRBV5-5	CASLRDTFTDTQYF	TGTGCCAGTCTCCGGGACACGTTCACAGATACGCAGTATTTT
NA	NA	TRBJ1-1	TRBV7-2	CASSLAPGRKTEAFF	TGTGCCAGCAGCTTAGCGCCAGGGAGGAAGACTGAAGCTTTCTTT
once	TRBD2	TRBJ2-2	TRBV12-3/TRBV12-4	CASSFRREGRGELFF	TGTGCCAGCAGTTTTAGACGGGAGGGCAGGGGGGAGCTGTTTTTT
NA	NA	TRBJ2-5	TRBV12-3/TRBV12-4	CASSLLGFGVQETQYF	TGTGCCAGCAGTTTGCTCGGCTTCGGGGTCCAAGAGACCCAGTACTTC
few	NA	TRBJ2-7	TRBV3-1	CASSQSYEQYF	TGTGCCAGCAGCCAGAGCTACGAGCAGTACTTC
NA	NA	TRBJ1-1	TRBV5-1	CASSLLTGRGISGEAFF	TGCGCCAGCAGCCTATTGACAGGACGAGGTATAAGCGGTGAAGCTTTCTTT
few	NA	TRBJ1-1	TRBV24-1	CATSDAGTPPGTEAFF	TGTGCCACCAGTGATGCCGGGACTCCCCCAGGCACTGAAGCTTTCTTT
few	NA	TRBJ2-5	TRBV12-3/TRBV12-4	CASSFPAEQETQYF	TGTGCCAGCAGTTTCCCAGCAGAGCAAGAGACCCAGTACTTC
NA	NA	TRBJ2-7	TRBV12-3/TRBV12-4	CASSFPSGEWGSYEQYF	TGTGCCAGCAGTTTCCCCTCAGGGGAATGGGGCTCCTACGAGCAGTACTTC
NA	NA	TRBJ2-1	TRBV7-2	CASSLERLPYNEQFF	TGTGCCAGCAGCTTAGAGAGACTCCCTTACAATGAGCAGTTCTTC
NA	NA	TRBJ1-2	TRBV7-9	CASSLAGVLANYGYTF	TGTGCCAGCAGCTTAGCGGGGGTCTTAGCTAACTATGGCTACACCTTC
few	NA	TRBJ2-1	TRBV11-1	CASSLEAGPSWWYNEQFF	TGTGCCAGCAGCTTAGAAGCGGGCCCTTCGTGGTGGTACAATGAGCAGTTCTTC
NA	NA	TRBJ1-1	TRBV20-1	CSATSAGIDEAFF	TGCAGTGCTACCTCGGCAGGGATCGATGAAGCTTTCTTT
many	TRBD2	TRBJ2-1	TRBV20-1	CSAIPPVAGSVQFF	TGCAGTGCAATCCCCCCGGTAGCGGGAAGTGTGCAGTTCTTC
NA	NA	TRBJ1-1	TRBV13	CASSLQGRHEAFF	TGTGCCAGCAGCTTACAAGGCCGCCATGAAGCTTTCTTT
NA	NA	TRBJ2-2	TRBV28	CASSPTRDSYTGELFF	TGTGCCAGCAGCCCCACTCGGGACTCTTACACCGGGGAGCTGTTTTTT
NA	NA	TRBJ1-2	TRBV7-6	CASSHREVGVYGYTF	TGTGCCAGCAGCCACCGAGAGGTAGGGGTCTATGGCTACACCTTC
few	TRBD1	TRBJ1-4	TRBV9	CASSPTQGASNEKLFF	TGTGCCAGCAGCCCTACTCAGGGGGCGTCTAATGAAAAACTGTTTTTT
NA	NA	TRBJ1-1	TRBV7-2	CASNLFMNTEAFF	TGTGCCAGCAACCTATTCATGAACACTGAAGCTTTCTTT
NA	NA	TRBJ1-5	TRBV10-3	CAIKGGNQPQHF	TGTGCCATCAAAGGGGGCAATCAGCCCCAGCATTTT
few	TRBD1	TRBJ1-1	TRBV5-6	CASSLWDRANTEAFF	TGTGCCAGCAGCTTGTGGGACAGGGCGAACACTGAAGCTTTCTTT
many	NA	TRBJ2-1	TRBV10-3	CATLAPSRYNEQFF	TGTGCCACCCTCGCGCCCAGCCGCTACAATGAGCAGTTCTTC
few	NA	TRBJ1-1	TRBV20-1	CSARDRRGKTEAFF	TGCAGTGCTAGAGATCGTAGGGGGAAGACTGAAGCTTTCTTT
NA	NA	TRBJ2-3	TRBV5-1	CASSILGGRDDTQYF	TGCGCCAGCAGCATCCTCGGGGGAAGGGATGATACGCAGTATTTT
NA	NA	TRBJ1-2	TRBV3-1	CASSQDWYGYTF	TGTGCCAGCAGCCAAGACTGGTATGGCTACACCTTC
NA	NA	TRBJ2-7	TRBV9	CASSAGPDYEQYF	TGTGCCAGCAGCGCTGGACCCGACTACGAGCAGTACTTC
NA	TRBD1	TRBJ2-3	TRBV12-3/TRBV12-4	CASSSGQSSTDTQYF	TGTGCCAGCAGTTCGGGACAGTCTAGCACAGATACGCAGTATTTT
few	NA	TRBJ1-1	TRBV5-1	CASSGRRTEAFF	TGCGCCAGCAGTGGACGGAGGACTGAAGCTTTCTTT
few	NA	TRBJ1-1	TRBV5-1	CASSPERGKNTEAFF	TGCGCCAGCAGCCCCGAAAGGGGAAAGAACACTGAAGCTTTCTTT
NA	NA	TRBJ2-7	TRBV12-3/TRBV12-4	CASSYSHSYEQYF	TGTGCCAGCAGTTACAGCCACTCCTACGAGCAGTACTTC
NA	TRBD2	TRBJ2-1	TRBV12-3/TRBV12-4	CASSLAGGRKYNEQFF	TGTGCCAGCAGTTTAGCGGGCGGGAGGAAGTACAATGAGCAGTTCTTC
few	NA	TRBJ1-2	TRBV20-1	CSGDGYTF	TGCAGTGGTGATGGCTACACCTTC
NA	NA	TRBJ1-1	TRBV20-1	CSARVGRPGNTEAFF	TGCAGTGCTAGAGTAGGGCGGCCTGGGAACACTGAAGCTTTCTTT
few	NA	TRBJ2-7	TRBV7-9	CASSDPSSYEQYF	TGTGCCAGCAGCGACCCATCCTCCTACGAGCAGTACTTC
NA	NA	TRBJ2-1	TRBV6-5	CASSYFHEQFF	TGTGCCAGCAGTTACTTCCATGAGCAGTTCTTC
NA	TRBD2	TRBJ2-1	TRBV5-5	CASTSGGIGEQFF	TGTGCCAGCACCTCGGGGGGAATCGGTGAGCAGTTCTTC
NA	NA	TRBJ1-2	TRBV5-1	CASSLDPENYGYTF	TGCGCCAGCAGCCTCGATCCAGAAAACTATGGCTACACCTTC
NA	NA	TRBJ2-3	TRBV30	CAWTPKAADTQYF	TGTGCCTGGACCCCCAAGGCGGCAGATACGCAGTATTTT